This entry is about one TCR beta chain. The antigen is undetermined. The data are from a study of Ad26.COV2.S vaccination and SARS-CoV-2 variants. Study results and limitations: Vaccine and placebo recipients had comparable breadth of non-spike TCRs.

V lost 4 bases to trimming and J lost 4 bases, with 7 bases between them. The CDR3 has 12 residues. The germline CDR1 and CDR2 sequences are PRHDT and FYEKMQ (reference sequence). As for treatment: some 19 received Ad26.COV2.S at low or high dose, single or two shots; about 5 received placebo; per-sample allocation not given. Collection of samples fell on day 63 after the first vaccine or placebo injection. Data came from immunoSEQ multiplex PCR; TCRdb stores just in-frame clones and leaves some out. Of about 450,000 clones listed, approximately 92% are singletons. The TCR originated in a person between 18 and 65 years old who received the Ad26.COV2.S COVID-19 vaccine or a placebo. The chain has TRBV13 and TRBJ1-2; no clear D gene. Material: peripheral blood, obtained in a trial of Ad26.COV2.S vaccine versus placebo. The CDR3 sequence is CASSSSLYGYTF. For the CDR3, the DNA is TGTGCCAGCAGCTCATCTCTCTATGGCTACACCTTC.